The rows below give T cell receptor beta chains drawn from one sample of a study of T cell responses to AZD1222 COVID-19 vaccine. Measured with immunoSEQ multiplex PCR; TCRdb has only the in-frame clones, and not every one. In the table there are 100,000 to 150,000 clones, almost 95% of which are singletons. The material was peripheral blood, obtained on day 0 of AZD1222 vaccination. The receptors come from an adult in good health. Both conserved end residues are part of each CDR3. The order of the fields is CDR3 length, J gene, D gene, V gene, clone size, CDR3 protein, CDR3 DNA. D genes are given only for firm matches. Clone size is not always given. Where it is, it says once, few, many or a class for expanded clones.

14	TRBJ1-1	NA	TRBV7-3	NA	CASSRGTSDTEAFF	TGTGCCAGCAGCCGAGGGACAAGCGACACTGAAGCTTTCTTT
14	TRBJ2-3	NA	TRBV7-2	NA	CASSLGVSTDTQYF	TGTGCCAGCAGCTTAGGAGTCAGCACAGATACGCAGTATTTT
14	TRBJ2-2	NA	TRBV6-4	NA	CASSAQRGAGELFF	TGTGCCAGCAGTGCCCAGCGAGGGGCCGGGGAGCTGTTTTTT
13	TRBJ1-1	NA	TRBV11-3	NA	CASKGGADTEAFF	TGTGCTAGCAAAGGAGGGGCAGACACTGAAGCTTTCTTT
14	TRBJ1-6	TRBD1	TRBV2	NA	CASRGQGYNSPLHF	TGTGCCAGCAGAGGACAGGGATATAATTCACCCCTCCACTTT
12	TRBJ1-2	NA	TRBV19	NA	CASSQSDYGYTF	TGTGCCAGTAGTCAGTCGGACTATGGCTACACCTTC
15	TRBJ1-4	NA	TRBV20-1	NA	CSASEGYIGNEKLFF	TGCAGTGCTAGTGAGGGGTACATCGGTAATGAAAAACTGTTTTTT
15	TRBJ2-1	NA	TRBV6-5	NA	CASRRGLNSYNEQFF	TGTGCCAGCAGGCGGGGACTCAACTCCTACAATGAGCAGTTCTTC
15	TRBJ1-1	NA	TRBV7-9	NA	CASSLAVFGETEAFF	TGTGCCAGCAGCTTAGCAGTTTTTGGGGAAACTGAAGCTTTCTTT
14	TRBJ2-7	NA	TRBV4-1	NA	CASSHHQPGYEQYF	TGCGCCAGCAGCCACCACCAGCCTGGCTACGAGCAGTACTTC
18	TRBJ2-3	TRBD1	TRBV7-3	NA	CASILQPPGQGRTDTQYF	TGTGCCAGCATCCTCCAACCTCCGGGACAGGGGCGCACAGATACGCAGTATTTT
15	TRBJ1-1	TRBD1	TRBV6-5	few	CASTKGQGAGAEAFF	TGTGCCAGCACCAAAGGACAGGGGGCAGGGGCTGAAGCTTTCTTT
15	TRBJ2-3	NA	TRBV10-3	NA	CATHLGGDITDTQYF	TGTGCCACCCACCTCGGCGGGGACATCACAGATACGCAGTATTTT
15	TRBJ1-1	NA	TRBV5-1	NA	CASSLAALGATEAFF	TGCGCCAGCAGCTTGGCCGCCCTTGGGGCCACTGAAGCTTTCTTT
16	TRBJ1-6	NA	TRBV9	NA	CASSVGTGHGGSPLHF	TGTGCCAGCAGCGTAGGAACGGGTCACGGGGGGTCACCCCTCCACTTT
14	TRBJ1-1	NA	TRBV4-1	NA	CASSQGPLNTEAFF	TGCGCCAGCAGCCAAGGCCCCCTGAACACTGAAGCTTTCTTT
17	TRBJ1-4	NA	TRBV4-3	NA	CASSQDWAGAGNEKLFF	TGCGCCAGCAGCCAAGATTGGGCCGGGGCCGGCAATGAAAAACTGTTTTTT
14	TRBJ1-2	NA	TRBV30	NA	CAWSVGVWSYGYTF	TGTGCCTGGAGTGTAGGGGTATGGAGCTATGGCTACACCTTC
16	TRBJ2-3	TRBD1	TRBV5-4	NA	CASSLLTGGHTDTQYF	TGTGCCAGCAGCTTGTTGACAGGGGGCCACACAGATACGCAGTATTTT
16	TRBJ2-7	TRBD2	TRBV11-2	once	CASSPYGTSGFYEQYF	TGTGCCAGCAGCCCATACGGGACTAGCGGTTTCTACGAGCAGTACTTC
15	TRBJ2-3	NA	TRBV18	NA	CASSPPGGSTDTQYF	TGTGCCAGCTCACCACCCGGGGGAAGCACAGATACGCAGTATTTT
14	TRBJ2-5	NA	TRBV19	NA	CASSPTGGLKTQYF	TGTGCCAGTAGTCCCACCGGGGGCTTGAAGACCCAGTACTTC